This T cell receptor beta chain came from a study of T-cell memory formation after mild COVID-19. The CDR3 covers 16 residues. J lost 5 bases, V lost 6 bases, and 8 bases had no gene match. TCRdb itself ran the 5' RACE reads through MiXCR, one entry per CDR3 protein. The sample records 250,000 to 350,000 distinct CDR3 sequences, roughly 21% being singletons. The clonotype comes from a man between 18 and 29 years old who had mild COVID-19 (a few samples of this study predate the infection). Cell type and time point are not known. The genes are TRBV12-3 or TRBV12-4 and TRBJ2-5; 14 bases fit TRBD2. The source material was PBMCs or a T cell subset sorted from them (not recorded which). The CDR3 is CASRPTSGGASETQYF. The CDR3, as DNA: TGTGCCAGCAGACCGACTAGCGGGGGGGCTAGCGAGACCCAGTACTTC.